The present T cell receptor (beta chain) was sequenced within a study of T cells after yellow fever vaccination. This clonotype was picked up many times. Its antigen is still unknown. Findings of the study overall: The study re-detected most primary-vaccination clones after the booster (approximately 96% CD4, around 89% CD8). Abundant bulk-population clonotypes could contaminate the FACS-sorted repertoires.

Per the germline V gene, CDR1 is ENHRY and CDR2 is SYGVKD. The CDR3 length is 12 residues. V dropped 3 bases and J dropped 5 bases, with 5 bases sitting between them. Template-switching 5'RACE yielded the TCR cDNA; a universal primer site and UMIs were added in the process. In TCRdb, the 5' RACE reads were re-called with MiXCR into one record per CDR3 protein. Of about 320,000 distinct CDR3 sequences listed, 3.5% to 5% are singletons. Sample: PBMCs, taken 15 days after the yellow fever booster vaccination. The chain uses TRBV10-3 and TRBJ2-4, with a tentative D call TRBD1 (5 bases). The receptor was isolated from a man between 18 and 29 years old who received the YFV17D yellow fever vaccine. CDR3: CAISDRENIQYF. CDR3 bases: TGTGCCATCAGTGACAGGGAAAACATTCAGTACTTC.